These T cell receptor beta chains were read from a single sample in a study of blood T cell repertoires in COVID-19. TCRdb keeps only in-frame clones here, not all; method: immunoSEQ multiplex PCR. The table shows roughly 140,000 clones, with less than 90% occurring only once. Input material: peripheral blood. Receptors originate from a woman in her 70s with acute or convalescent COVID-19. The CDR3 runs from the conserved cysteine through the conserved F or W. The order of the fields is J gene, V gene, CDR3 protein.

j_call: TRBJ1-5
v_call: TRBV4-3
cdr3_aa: CASSQEGGGNQPQHF

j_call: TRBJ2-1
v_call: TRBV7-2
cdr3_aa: CASSFRGGPAGVEQFF

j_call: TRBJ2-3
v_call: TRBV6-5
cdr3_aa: CATGGYPALTQYF

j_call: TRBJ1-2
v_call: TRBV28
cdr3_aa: CASSLGQGNYGYTF

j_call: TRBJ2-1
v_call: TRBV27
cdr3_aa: CASSRQVTYNEQFF

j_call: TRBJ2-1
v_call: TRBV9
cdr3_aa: CASSERTSGGANEQFF

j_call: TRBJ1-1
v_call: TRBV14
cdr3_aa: CASSLQGALAEAFF

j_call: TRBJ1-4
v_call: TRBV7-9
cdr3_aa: CASSPLLAGQGNNEKLFF

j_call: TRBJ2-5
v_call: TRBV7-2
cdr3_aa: CASSLAGLAGGPGKTQYF

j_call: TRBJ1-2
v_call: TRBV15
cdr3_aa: CATSKDRQNGYTF

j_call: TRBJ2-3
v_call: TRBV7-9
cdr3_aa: CASSLAAGSTDTQYF

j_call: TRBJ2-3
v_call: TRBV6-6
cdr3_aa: CASRTGGRTDTQYF

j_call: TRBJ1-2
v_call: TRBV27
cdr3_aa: CASSFSSLNGYGYTF

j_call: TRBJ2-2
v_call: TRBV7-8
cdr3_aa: CASSRRTGANTGELFF

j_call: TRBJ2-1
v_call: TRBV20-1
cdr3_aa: CSASPARGLAGGEQFF

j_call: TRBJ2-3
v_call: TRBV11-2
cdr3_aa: CASSPAGGSDTQYF

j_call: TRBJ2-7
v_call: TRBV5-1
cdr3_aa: CASSPTGQVKHEQYF

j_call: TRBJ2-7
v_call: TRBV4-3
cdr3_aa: CASSLSWTSGGLLSYEQYF

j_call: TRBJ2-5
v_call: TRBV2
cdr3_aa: CASKRFSFQETQYF

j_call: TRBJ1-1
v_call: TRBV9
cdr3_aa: CASRGVQTEAFF

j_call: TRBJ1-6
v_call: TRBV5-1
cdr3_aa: CASSTDRVGSPLHF

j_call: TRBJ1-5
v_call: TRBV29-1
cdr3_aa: CSVKVTGGDSNQPQHF

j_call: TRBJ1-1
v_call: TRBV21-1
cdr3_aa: CASSYRVYTEAFF

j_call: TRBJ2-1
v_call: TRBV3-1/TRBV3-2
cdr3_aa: CASSQNPGSYNEQFF

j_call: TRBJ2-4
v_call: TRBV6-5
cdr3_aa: CASSYSSVNKNIQYF

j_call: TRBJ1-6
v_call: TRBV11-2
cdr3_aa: CASSLGQGNSPLHF

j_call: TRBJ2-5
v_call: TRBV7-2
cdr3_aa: CASSPDLADLPWKTQYF

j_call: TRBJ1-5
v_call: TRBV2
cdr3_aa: CASREGTGVHQPQHF

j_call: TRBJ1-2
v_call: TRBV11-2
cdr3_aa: CASSSGQAYGYTF

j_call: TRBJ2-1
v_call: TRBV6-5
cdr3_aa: CASSYPGLARGEQFF

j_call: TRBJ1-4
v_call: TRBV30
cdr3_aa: CACPGQGYEKLFF

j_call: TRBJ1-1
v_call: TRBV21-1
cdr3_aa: CASSTPAGVYTEAFF

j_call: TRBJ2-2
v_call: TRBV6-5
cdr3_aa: CASSYHGQSNTGELFF

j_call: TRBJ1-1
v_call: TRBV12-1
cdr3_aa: CASSLDGTGVANTEAFF

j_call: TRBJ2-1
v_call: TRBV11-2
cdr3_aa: CASASSVVSNEQFF

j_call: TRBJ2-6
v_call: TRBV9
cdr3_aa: CASSTRGQGESGANVLTF

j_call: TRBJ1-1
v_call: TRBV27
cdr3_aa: CASRQTGGREAFF

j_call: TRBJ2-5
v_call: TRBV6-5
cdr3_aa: CASSPAGRETQYF

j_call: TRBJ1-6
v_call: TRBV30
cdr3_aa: CAWSAREQSPLHF

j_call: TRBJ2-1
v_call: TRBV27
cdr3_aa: CASSRAASGLNEQFF

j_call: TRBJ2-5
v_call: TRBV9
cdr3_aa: CASSGGLAGGPGETQYF

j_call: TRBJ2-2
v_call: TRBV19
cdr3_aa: CASSHPGQGNTGELFF

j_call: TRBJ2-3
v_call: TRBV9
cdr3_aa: CASSVGEGRGSDTQYF

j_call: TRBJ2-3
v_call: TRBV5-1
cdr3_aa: CASSLQTSGGDTQYF

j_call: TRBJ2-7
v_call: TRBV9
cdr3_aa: CASSAGQGNFYEQYF

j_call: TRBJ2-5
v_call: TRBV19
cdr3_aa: CASSPRGQGFLTETQYF

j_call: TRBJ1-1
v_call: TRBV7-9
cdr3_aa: CASSFDIQQAFF

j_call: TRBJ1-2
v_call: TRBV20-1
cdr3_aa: CSASTGSSSDGYTF

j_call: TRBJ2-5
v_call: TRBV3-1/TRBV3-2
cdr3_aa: CASSQDPSGGGKTQYF

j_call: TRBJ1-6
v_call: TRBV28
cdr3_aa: CASRFRLDSYYNSPLHF

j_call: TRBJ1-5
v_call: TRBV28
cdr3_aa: CASTNGGGAGQPQHF

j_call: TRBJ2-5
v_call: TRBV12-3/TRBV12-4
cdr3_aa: CASSLYSGTQYF

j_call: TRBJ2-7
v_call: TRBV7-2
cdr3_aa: CASSLNSPYEQYF

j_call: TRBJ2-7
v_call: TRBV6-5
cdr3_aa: CASSPRTGGYEQYF

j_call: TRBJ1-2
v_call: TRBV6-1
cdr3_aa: CASSEVGTGGYGYTF

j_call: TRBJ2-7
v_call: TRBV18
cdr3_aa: CASSPNRGPYEQYF